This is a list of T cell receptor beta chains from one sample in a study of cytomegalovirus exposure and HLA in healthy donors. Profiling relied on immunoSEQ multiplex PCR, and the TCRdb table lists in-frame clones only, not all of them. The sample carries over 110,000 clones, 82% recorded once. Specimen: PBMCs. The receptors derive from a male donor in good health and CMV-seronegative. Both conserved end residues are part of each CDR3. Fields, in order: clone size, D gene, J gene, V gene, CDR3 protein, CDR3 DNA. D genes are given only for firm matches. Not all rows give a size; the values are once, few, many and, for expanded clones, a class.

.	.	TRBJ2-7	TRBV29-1	CSVEGGGRSSYEQYF	TGCAGCGTTGAAGGGGGCGGCAGGAGCTCCTACGAGCAGTACTTC
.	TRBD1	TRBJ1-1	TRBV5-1	CASSFTGTGVRNTEAFF	TGCGCCAGCAGCTTTACCGGGACAGGGGTGAGAAACACTGAAGCTTTCTTT
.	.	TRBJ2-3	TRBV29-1	CSVPRGGTQYF	TGCAGCGTTCCGCGGGGAGGTACGCAGTATTTT
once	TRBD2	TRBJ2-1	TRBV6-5	CASRASGSGESFF	TGTGCCAGCAGGGCTAGCGGGAGCGGGGAATCTTTCTTC
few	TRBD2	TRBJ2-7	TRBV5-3	CARSLVPPAGGRHGGSEQYF	TGTGCCAGAAGCTTGGTACCCCCAGCGGGAGGGCGCCATGGGGGGAGCGAGCAGTACTTC
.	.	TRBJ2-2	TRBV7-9	CASSPAVEGGRLFF	TGTGCCAGCAGCCCCGCCGTGGAGGGCGGAAGGTTGTTTTTT
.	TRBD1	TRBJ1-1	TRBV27	CASSASQGQYTEAFF	TGTGCCAGCAGTGCTTCACAGGGGCAGTACACTGAAGCTTTCTTT
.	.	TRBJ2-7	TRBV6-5	CASIEGGTHEQYF	TGTGCCAGCATCGAGGGGGGGACGCACGAGCAGTACTTC
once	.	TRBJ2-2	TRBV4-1	CASSQAGAGTGELFF	TGCGCCAGCAGCCAAGCTGGCGCGGGAACCGGGGAGCTGTTTTTT
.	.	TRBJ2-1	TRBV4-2	CASSRGLASRYNEQFF	TGTGCCAGCAGCCGAGGGTTGGCTAGCAGATACAATGAGCAGTTCTTC
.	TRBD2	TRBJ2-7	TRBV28	CASSLAGLAGGEQYF	TGTGCCAGCAGTTTAGCGGGACTAGCGGGTGGGGAGCAGTACTTC
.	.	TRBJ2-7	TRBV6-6	CASSYSSADEQYF	TGTGCCAGCAGTTACTCTTCGGCGGACGAGCAGTACTTC
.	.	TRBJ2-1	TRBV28	CATRSSALNEQFF	TGTGCCACCCGTTCTAGCGCACTCAATGAGCAGTTCTTC
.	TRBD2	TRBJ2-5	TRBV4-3	CASSQESSLAGPETQYF	TGCGCCAGCAGCCAAGAATCGTCGCTAGCGGGACCAGAGACCCAGTACTTC